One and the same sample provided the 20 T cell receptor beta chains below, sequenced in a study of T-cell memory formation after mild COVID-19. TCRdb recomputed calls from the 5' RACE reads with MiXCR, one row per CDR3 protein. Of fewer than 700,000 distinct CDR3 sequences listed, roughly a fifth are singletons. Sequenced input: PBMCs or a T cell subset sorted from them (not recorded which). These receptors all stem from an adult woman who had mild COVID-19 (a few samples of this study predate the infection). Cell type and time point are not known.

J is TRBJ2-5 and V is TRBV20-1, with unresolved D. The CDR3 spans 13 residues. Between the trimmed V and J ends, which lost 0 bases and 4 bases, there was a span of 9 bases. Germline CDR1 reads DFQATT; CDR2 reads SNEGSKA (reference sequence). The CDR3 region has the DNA TGCAGTGCTAGAGAACTCCTTGGAGAGACCCAGTACTTC. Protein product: CSARELLGETQYF.

The CDR3 is CASSLVWASGGVRETQYF. The CDR3 DNA reads TGTGCCAGCAGCTTAGTCTGGGCTAGCGGGGGGGTTCGAGAGACCCAGTACTTC. The rearrangement joins TRBV11-2 to TRBJ2-5, with TRBD2 identical over 12 bases. This CDR3 has 18 residues. V shed 1 base, J shed 4 bases, and the junction held 10 bases outside the gene matches. Germline V gene data show CDR1 as SGHAT and CDR2 as FQNNGV.

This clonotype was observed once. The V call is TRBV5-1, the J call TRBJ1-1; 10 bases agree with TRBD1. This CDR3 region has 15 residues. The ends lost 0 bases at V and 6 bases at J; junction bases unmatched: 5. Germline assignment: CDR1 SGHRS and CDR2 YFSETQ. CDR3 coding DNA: TGCGCCAGCAGCTTGGTGCGGACAGGGGGAGCTGAAGCTTTCTTT. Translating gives CASSLVRTGGAEAFF.

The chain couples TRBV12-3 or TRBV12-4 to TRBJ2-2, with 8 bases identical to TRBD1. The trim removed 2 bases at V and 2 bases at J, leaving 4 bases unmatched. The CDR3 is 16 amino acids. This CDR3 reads CASSLSGQENTGELFF. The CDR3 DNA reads TGTGCCAGCAGTTTATCGGGACAGGAAAACACCGGGGAGCTGTTTTTT.

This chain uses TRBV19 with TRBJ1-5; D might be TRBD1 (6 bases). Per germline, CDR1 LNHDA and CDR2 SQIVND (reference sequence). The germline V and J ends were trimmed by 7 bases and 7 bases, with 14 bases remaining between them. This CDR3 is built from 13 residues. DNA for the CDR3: TGTGCCAGTACGAACAGGGACCCCCAGCCCCAGCATTTT. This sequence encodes CASTNRDPQPQHF.

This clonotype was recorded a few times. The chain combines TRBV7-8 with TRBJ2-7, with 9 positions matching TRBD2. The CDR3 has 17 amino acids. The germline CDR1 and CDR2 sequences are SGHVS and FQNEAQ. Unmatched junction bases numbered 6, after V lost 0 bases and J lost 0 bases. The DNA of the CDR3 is TGTGCCAGCAGCTTAGCCTTGAGGCGGGAGGGCTCCTACGAGCAGTACTTC. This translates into CASSLALRREGSYEQYF.

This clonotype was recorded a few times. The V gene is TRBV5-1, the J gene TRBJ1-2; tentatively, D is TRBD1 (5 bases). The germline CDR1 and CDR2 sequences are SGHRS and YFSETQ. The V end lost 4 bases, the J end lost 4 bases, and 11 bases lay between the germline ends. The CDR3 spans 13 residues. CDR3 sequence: CASSTRDPYGYTF. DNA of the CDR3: TGCGCCAGCAGCACCAGGGACCCCTATGGCTACACCTTC.

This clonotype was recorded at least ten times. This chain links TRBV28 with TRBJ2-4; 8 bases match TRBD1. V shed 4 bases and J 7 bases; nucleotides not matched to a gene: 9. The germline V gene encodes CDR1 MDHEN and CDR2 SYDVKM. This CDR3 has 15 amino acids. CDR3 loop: CASSWGRGRLNIQYF. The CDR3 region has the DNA TGTGCCAGCAGTTGGGGCAGGGGGCGCCTGAACATTCAGTACTTC.

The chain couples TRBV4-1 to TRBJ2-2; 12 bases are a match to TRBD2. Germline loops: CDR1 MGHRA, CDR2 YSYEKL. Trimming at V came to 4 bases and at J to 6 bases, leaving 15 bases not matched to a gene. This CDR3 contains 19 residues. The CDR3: CASSPKPLGLAGKAGELFF. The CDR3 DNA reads TGCGCCAGCAGCCCAAAGCCCCTAGGACTAGCGGGGAAAGCCGGGGAGCTGTTTTTT.

The DNA of the CDR3 is TGCGCCAGCAGCCAAGGACTAGCGGGGAGATACGAGCAGTACTTC. Protein: CASSQGLAGRYEQYF. The V gene is TRBV4-1, the J gene TRBJ2-7; the match to TRBD2 covers 11 bases. The CDR3 is 15 residues long. J was trimmed by 4 bases and V by 1 base; bases with no gene match: 3. Germline values: CDR1 MGHRA, CDR2 YSYEKL.

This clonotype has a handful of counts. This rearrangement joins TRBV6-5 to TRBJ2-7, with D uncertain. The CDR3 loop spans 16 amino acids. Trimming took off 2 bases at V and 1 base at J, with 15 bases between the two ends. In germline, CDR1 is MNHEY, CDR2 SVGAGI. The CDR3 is CASSYSPGLGSYEQYF. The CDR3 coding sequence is TGTGCCAGCAGTTACAGCCCCGGTCTAGGATCCTACGAGCAGTACTTC.

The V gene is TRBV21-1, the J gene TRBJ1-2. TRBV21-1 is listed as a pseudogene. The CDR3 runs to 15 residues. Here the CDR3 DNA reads TGTGCCAGCAGCAAAGAAAGGGCTCCTAACTATGGCTACACCTTC. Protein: CASSKERAPNYGYTF.

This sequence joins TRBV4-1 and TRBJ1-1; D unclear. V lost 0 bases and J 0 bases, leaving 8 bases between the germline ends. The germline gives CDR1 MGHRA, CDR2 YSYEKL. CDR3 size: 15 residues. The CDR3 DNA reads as TGCGCCAGCAGCCAAGAGGCAGCCTTGAACACTGAAGCTTTCTTT. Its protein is CASSQEAALNTEAFF.

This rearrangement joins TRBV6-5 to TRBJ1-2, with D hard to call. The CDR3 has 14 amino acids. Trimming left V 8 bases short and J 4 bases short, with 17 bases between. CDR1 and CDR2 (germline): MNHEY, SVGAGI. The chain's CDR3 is CASLMAGSSYGYTF. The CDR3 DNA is TGTGCCAGCCTTATGGCGGGGAGCAGCTATGGCTACACCTTC.

The CDR3 loop is CASSLFGGSTYEQYF. In DNA, the CDR3 is TGTGCCAGCAGTTTATTTGGGGGTTCAACCTACGAGCAGTACTTC. The rearrangement uses TRBV27 and TRBJ2-7, with D perhaps matching TRBD1 or TRBD2 (5 bases each). CDR1 is MNHEY and CDR2 is SMNVEV in the germline V gene (reference sequence). V lost 1 base and J lost 2, with 12 bases in between. The CDR3 sequence is 15 residues long.

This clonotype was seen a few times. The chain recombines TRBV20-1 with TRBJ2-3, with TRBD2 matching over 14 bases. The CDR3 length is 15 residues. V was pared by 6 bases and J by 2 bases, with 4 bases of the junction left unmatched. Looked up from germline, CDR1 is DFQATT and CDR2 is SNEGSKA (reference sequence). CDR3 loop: CSALGLAGDTDTQYF. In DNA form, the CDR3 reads TGCAGTGCCCTGGGACTAGCGGGAGACACAGATACGCAGTATTTT.

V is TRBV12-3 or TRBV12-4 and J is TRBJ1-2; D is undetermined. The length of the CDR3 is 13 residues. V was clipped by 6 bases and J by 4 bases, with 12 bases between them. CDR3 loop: CASSNGGRYGYTF. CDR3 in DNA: TGTGCCAGCAGCAATGGTGGGCGCTATGGCTACACCTTC.

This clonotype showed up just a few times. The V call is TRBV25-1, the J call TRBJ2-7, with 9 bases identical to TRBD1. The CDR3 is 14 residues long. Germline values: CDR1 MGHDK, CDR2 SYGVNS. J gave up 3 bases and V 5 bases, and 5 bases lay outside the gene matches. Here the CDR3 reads CASSQQGAGYEQYF. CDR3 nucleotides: TGTGCCAGCAGTCAACAGGGGGCTGGCTACGAGCAGTACTTC.

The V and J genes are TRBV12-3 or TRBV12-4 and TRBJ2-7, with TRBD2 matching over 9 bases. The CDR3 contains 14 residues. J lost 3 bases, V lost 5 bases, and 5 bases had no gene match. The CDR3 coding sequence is TGTGCCAGCAGTCGGCGGGGGGGCCTCTACGAGCAGTACTTC. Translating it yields CASSRRGGLYEQYF.

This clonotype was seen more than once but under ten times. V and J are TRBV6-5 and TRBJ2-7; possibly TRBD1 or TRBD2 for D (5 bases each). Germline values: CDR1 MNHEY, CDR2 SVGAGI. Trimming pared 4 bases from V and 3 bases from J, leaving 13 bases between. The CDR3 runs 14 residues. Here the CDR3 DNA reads TGTGCCAGCAGTTTCCAGGGTGGGGGCTACGAGCAGTACTTC. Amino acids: CASSFQGGGYEQYF.